Listed below are T cell receptor beta chains from one sample, sequenced in a study of blood T cell repertoires in COVID-19. TCRdb keeps only in-frame clones here, not all; method: immunoSEQ multiplex PCR. The table lists approximately 130,000 clones, just over 75% of them singletons. The source material was peripheral blood. The receptors here all came from a human donor in a cohort sampled during active COVID-19. CDR3s include the opening cysteine and the closing phenylalanine or tryptophan. Each record gives: CDR3 DNA, CDR3 protein, D gene, V gene, clone size, J gene, CDR3 length. D genes are given only for firm matches. The size field is filled for only some rows; it gives once, few, many or a size class.

CDR3nt: TGTGCCAGCTCTACTGACAGGGGGACTTTCGTAAGCAATCAGCCCCAGCATTTT; CDR3aa: CASSTDRGTFVSNQPQHF; d_gene: TRBD1; v_gene: TRBV18; abundance: many; j_gene: TRBJ1-5; len: 18
CDR3nt: TGTGCCAGCACCCTACAGAAGGGAGGGTATTCACCCCTCCACTTT; CDR3aa: CASTLQKGGYSPLHF; d_gene: NA; v_gene: TRBV6-5; abundance: NA; j_gene: TRBJ1-6; len: 15
CDR3nt: TGCAGCGTCCCCCGGGGGACGGGTGAGCAGTTCTTC; CDR3aa: CSVPRGTGEQFF; d_gene: NA; v_gene: TRBV29-1; abundance: NA; j_gene: TRBJ2-1; len: 12
CDR3nt: TGTGCCAGCAGCGCCCGATGGGGGGGAGGCACAGATACGCAGTATTTT; CDR3aa: CASSARWGGGTDTQYF; d_gene: TRBD2; v_gene: TRBV9; abundance: once; j_gene: TRBJ2-3; len: 16
CDR3nt: TGTGCCAGCAAAGAACTCCCGGACAGCTCCTACGAGCAGTACTTC; CDR3aa: CASKELPDSSYEQYF; d_gene: NA; v_gene: TRBV7-3; abundance: once; j_gene: TRBJ2-7; len: 15
CDR3nt: TGTGCCAGCAGTCCCGGGACAGTACAGCCCCAGCATTTT; CDR3aa: CASSPGTVQPQHF; d_gene: TRBD1; v_gene: TRBV2; abundance: few; j_gene: TRBJ1-5; len: 13
CDR3nt: TGTGCCAGCAGACCGATACAGGAGAACACTGAAGCTTTCTTT; CDR3aa: CASRPIQENTEAFF; d_gene: NA; v_gene: TRBV28; abundance: NA; j_gene: TRBJ1-1; len: 14
CDR3nt: TGTGCCAGCAGTTTATCGGGGCAGGACCATTCACCCCTCCACTTT; CDR3aa: CASSLSGQDHSPLHF; d_gene: NA; v_gene: TRBV27; abundance: NA; j_gene: TRBJ1-6; len: 15
CDR3nt: TGTGCCAGCAGCCCAACTAGCGGGGGGAGGCAAGAGACCCAGTACTTC; CDR3aa: CASSPTSGGRQETQYF; d_gene: TRBD2; v_gene: TRBV7-9; abundance: NA; j_gene: TRBJ2-5; len: 16
CDR3nt: TGTGCCAGCAGCTTAGAAGCAAGACTCTATGGCTACACCTTC; CDR3aa: CASSLEARLYGYTF; d_gene: NA; v_gene: TRBV7-9; abundance: NA; j_gene: TRBJ1-2; len: 14
CDR3nt: TGTGCCAGCAGTAGATTTGACAGGGTGAAAGAGCAGTACTTC; CDR3aa: CASSRFDRVKEQYF; d_gene: TRBD1; v_gene: TRBV6-5; abundance: NA; j_gene: TRBJ2-7; len: 14
CDR3nt: TGCGCCAGCAGCTTGCAGGGGAGCGGGGGGGGCGCGGAGCAGTACTTC; CDR3aa: CASSLQGSGGGAEQYF; d_gene: TRBD2; v_gene: TRBV5-1; abundance: once; j_gene: TRBJ2-7; len: 16
CDR3nt: TGTGCCAGCAGCTTAATCGACGAGCAGTACTTC; CDR3aa: CASSLIDEQYF; d_gene: NA; v_gene: TRBV11-2; abundance: NA; j_gene: TRBJ2-7; len: 11
CDR3nt: TGTGCCACTCTCGAATGGACAGGACGGGGGTACGAGCAGTACTTC; CDR3aa: CATLEWTGRGYEQYF; d_gene: NA; v_gene: TRBV6-5; abundance: NA; j_gene: TRBJ2-7; len: 15
CDR3nt: TGTGCCTGGAGACACGACAGGGGCGTCTATAATTCACCCCTCCACTTT; CDR3aa: CAWRHDRGVYNSPLHF; d_gene: TRBD1; v_gene: TRBV30; abundance: NA; j_gene: TRBJ1-6; len: 16
CDR3nt: TGCGCCAGCAGCCAAGGAGGACAGGGGGCGCGTCGCGACTATGGCTACACCTTC; CDR3aa: CASSQGGQGARRDYGYTF; d_gene: TRBD1; v_gene: TRBV4-1; abundance: NA; j_gene: TRBJ1-2; len: 18
CDR3nt: TGCGCCAGCAGCCTGGACGAGGCGGCAGGGCGGTGGTTGGACAATGAGCAGTTCTTC; CDR3aa: CASSLDEAAGRWLDNEQFF; d_gene: NA; v_gene: TRBV5-1; abundance: NA; j_gene: TRBJ2-1; len: 19
CDR3nt: TGTGCCAGCCCGGGACAGGACCCCACTGAAGCTTTCTTT; CDR3aa: CASPGQDPTEAFF; d_gene: TRBD1; v_gene: TRBV2; abundance: NA; j_gene: TRBJ1-1; len: 13
CDR3nt: TGTGCCAGTAGCAACCCCGGGGGGTCAGGGGCCAACGTCCTGACTTTC; CDR3aa: CASSNPGGSGANVLTF; d_gene: TRBD2; v_gene: TRBV19; abundance: NA; j_gene: TRBJ2-6; len: 16
CDR3nt: TGTGCCAGCAGCCCCCGCTCGGACAGGGGCGGTGAAAAACTGTTTTTT; CDR3aa: CASSPRSDRGGEKLFF; d_gene: TRBD1; v_gene: TRBV13; abundance: NA; j_gene: TRBJ1-4; len: 16
CDR3nt: TGCGCCAGCAGAGAGGGGGCCAAAGCTTTCTTT; CDR3aa: CASREGAKAFF; d_gene: TRBD1; v_gene: TRBV5-1; abundance: NA; j_gene: TRBJ1-1; len: 11
CDR3nt: TGTGCCAGCAGCTCCGTTCAGGGGGCATACAATGAGCAGTTCTTC; CDR3aa: CASSSVQGAYNEQFF; d_gene: TRBD1; v_gene: TRBV7-9; abundance: few; j_gene: TRBJ2-1; len: 15
CDR3nt: TGTGCCAGCAATAAGGGGCAGAATGGAAACACCATATATTTT; CDR3aa: CASNKGQNGNTIYF; d_gene: NA; v_gene: TRBV2; abundance: NA; j_gene: TRBJ1-3; len: 14
CDR3nt: TGTGCCAGCAGTTACTCGGGCCGCACAGATACGCAGTATTTT; CDR3aa: CASSYSGRTDTQYF; d_gene: NA; v_gene: TRBV6-6; abundance: NA; j_gene: TRBJ2-3; len: 14
CDR3nt: TGTGCCAGCAGCCTGGGACAGAGCACAGATACGCAGTATTTT; CDR3aa: CASSLGQSTDTQYF; d_gene: TRBD1; v_gene: TRBV7-8; abundance: NA; j_gene: TRBJ2-3; len: 14
CDR3nt: TGTGCCAGTAGTGAAGCGGTGAACACTGAAGCTTTCTTT; CDR3aa: CASSEAVNTEAFF; d_gene: NA; v_gene: TRBV19; abundance: NA; j_gene: TRBJ1-1; len: 13
CDR3nt: TGTGCCAGCAGCTCCAGAGGATCCTACGAGCAGTACTTC; CDR3aa: CASSSRGSYEQYF; d_gene: NA; v_gene: TRBV7-2; abundance: NA; j_gene: TRBJ2-7; len: 13
CDR3nt: TGTGCCAGCAGCTTGAGGCGTGGATCCCCGGGAACCGGGGAGCTGTTTTTT; CDR3aa: CASSLRRGSPGTGELFF; d_gene: NA; v_gene: TRBV5-8; abundance: NA; j_gene: TRBJ2-2; len: 17
CDR3nt: TGCAGCGTTGACGGGGAGAGGAACTATGGCTACACCTTC; CDR3aa: CSVDGERNYGYTF; d_gene: NA; v_gene: TRBV29-1; abundance: NA; j_gene: TRBJ1-2; len: 13
CDR3nt: TGTGCTAGTGGTTGCGCCTCTAGCGGGGGGCCCAACGAGCAGTACTTC; CDR3aa: CASGCASSGGPNEQYF; d_gene: TRBD2; v_gene: TRBV12-5; abundance: NA; j_gene: TRBJ2-7; len: 16
CDR3nt: TGTGCCAGCAGTTACCCCGGGGGGGGCACAGATACGCAGTATTTT; CDR3aa: CASSYPGGGTDTQYF; d_gene: TRBD2; v_gene: TRBV6-5; abundance: NA; j_gene: TRBJ2-3; len: 15
CDR3nt: TGTGCCAGCAGTGAAACCAGGGACACTGAAGCTTTCTTT; CDR3aa: CASSETRDTEAFF; d_gene: NA; v_gene: TRBV2; abundance: few; j_gene: TRBJ1-1; len: 13
CDR3nt: TGTGCCAGCAGCCGAGGGGGTCCCCTAAAAGAGACCCAGTACTTC; CDR3aa: CASSRGGPLKETQYF; d_gene: NA; v_gene: TRBV27; abundance: once; j_gene: TRBJ2-5; len: 15
CDR3nt: TGTGCCAGTAGTTACGGCGGTTCGGGCAATCAGCCCCAGCATTTT; CDR3aa: CASSYGGSGNQPQHF; d_gene: NA; v_gene: TRBV19; abundance: NA; j_gene: TRBJ1-5; len: 15
CDR3nt: TGTGCCACCCGGCCGGGACAGGGCAATGAAAAACTGTTTTTT; CDR3aa: CATRPGQGNEKLFF; d_gene: TRBD1; v_gene: TRBV15; abundance: NA; j_gene: TRBJ1-4; len: 14
CDR3nt: TGCGCCAGCAGCTTGGGGATAGCGGCGCCACAAGAGACCCAGTACTTC; CDR3aa: CASSLGIAAPQETQYF; d_gene: NA; v_gene: TRBV5-1; abundance: NA; j_gene: TRBJ2-5; len: 16
CDR3nt: TGTGCCTGGAGTGTACGGCAGGGGTACACTGAAGCTTTCTTT; CDR3aa: CAWSVRQGYTEAFF; d_gene: NA; v_gene: TRBV30; abundance: NA; j_gene: TRBJ1-1; len: 14
CDR3nt: TGTGCCAGCAGCCCCACCTGGGGGCGTAGCGACACTGAAGCTTTCTTT; CDR3aa: CASSPTWGRSDTEAFF; d_gene: NA; v_gene: TRBV7-2; abundance: NA; j_gene: TRBJ1-1; len: 16
CDR3nt: TGTGCCTGGAGTGTACAGCCCGGTAGTAATGAAAAACTGTTTTTT; CDR3aa: CAWSVQPGSNEKLFF; d_gene: NA; v_gene: TRBV30; abundance: once; j_gene: TRBJ1-4; len: 15
CDR3nt: TGTGCCATCAGTGGGGGACAGGGGGGGATGAACACTGAAGCTTTCTTT; CDR3aa: CAISGGQGGMNTEAFF; d_gene: TRBD1; v_gene: TRBV10-3; abundance: NA; j_gene: TRBJ1-1; len: 16
CDR3nt: TGTGCCACTCGGGACTTTGGCTACACCTTC; CDR3aa: CATRDFGYTF; d_gene: NA; v_gene: TRBV28; abundance: NA; j_gene: TRBJ1-2; len: 10
CDR3nt: TGTGCCAGCAGTTTATCGATTAGCGGGGTTGGGGATACGCAGTATTTT; CDR3aa: CASSLSISGVGDTQYF; d_gene: TRBD2; v_gene: TRBV27; abundance: once; j_gene: TRBJ2-3; len: 16
CDR3nt: TGCGCCAGCAGGAGGACAGGGGCGGTGGCCAACTATGGCTACACCTTC; CDR3aa: CASRRTGAVANYGYTF; d_gene: TRBD1; v_gene: TRBV5-1; abundance: NA; j_gene: TRBJ1-2; len: 16
CDR3nt: TGTGCCAGCAGCCGGACTAGCGGGGGGCCCCCTGACAATGAGCAGTTCTTC; CDR3aa: CASSRTSGGPPDNEQFF; d_gene: TRBD2; v_gene: TRBV7-3; abundance: NA; j_gene: TRBJ2-1; len: 17
CDR3nt: TGTGCCAGCAGTGAAGAGGGTAGAACGAATAATTCACCCCTCCACTTT; CDR3aa: CASSEEGRTNNSPLHF; d_gene: NA; v_gene: TRBV28; abundance: NA; j_gene: TRBJ1-6; len: 16
CDR3nt: TGTGCCAGCACCCCCGGGACAGGGGAGAAGGACAATGAGCAGTTCTTC; CDR3aa: CASTPGTGEKDNEQFF; d_gene: TRBD1; v_gene: TRBV28; abundance: once; j_gene: TRBJ2-1; len: 16
CDR3nt: TGTGCCAGCAGTTGGTTAGGACAGTATGTCGGGGAGCTGTTTTTT; CDR3aa: CASSWLGQYVGELFF; d_gene: NA; v_gene: TRBV27; abundance: NA; j_gene: TRBJ2-2; len: 15
CDR3nt: TGTGCCAGCAGTTACACAGGTACCTACGAGCAGTACTTC; CDR3aa: CASSYTGTYEQYF; d_gene: NA; v_gene: TRBV12-3/TRBV12-4; abundance: NA; j_gene: TRBJ2-7; len: 13
CDR3nt: TGTGCCAGCAGCCTTGACAGGGGGAGCAATCAGCCCCAGCATTTT; CDR3aa: CASSLDRGSNQPQHF; d_gene: TRBD1; v_gene: TRBV2; abundance: NA; j_gene: TRBJ1-5; len: 15
CDR3nt: TGTGCCAGCAGACCCGGTTCGGGAGTTGATACGCAGTATTTT; CDR3aa: CASRPGSGVDTQYF; d_gene: NA; v_gene: TRBV7-9; abundance: once; j_gene: TRBJ2-3; len: 14
CDR3nt: TGTGCCAGCAGCCCGACTAGCGGGGGATACACAGATACGCAGTATTTT; CDR3aa: CASSPTSGGYTDTQYF; d_gene: TRBD2; v_gene: TRBV7-8; abundance: NA; j_gene: TRBJ2-3; len: 16
CDR3nt: TGTGCCAGCAGTGAGGTCCCCCTCAGGGGTGGGCAGTTCTTC; CDR3aa: CASSEVPLRGGQFF; d_gene: NA; v_gene: TRBV6-4; abundance: NA; j_gene: TRBJ2-1; len: 14
CDR3nt: TGTGCCAGCAGTCCCTTAGAAAGGAGTCAGTTCTTC; CDR3aa: CASSPLERSQFF; d_gene: NA; v_gene: TRBV6-2/TRBV6-3; abundance: NA; j_gene: TRBJ2-1; len: 12
CDR3nt: TGTGCCAGCAGTTTTATCCCCCGGACCAAAGGGGACGAGCAGTACTTC; CDR3aa: CASSFIPRTKGDEQYF; d_gene: NA; v_gene: TRBV27; abundance: NA; j_gene: TRBJ2-7; len: 16
CDR3nt: TGTGCCAGCAGTTTGGCAGGGGGTGACCTTAATGAAAAACTGTTTTTT; CDR3aa: CASSLAGGDLNEKLFF; d_gene: TRBD1; v_gene: TRBV27; abundance: NA; j_gene: TRBJ1-4; len: 16